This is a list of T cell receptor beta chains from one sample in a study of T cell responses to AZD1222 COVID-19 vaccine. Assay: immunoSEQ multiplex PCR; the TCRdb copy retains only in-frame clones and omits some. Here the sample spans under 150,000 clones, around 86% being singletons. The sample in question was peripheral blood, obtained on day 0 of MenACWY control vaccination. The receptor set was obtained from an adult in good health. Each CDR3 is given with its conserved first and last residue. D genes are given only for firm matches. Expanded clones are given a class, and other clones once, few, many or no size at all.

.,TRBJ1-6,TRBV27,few,TGTGCCAGCAGTTTAGGAAACAGAAATAATTCACCCCTCCACTTT,CASSLGNRNNSPLHF
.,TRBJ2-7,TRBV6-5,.,TGTGCCAGCACAGGTCATCTTTACTACGAGCAGTACTTC,CASTGHLYYEQYF
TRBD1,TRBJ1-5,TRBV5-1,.,TGCGCCAGCAGCCCAGGGGGCGATAGCCAGCCCCAGCATTTT,CASSPGGDSQPQHF
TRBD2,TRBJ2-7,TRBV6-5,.,TGTGCCAGCAGTTCACTAGCGGGGGGCGAGCAGTACTTC,CASSSLAGGEQYF
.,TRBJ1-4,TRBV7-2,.,TGTGCCAGCAGCTTAGCGGGTCTAGGTAATGAAAAACTGTTTTTT,CASSLAGLGNEKLFF
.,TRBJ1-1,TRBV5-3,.,TGTGCCAGAAGCTTGGGACAGCTCACTGAAGCTTTCTTT,CARSLGQLTEAFF
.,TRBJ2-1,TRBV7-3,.,TGTGCCAGCAGCTTAGAATTAGCCTCCTACAATGAGCAGTTCTTC,CASSLELASYNEQFF
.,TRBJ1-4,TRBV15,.,TGTGCCACCAGCAGGGGTTCGGGGCCTAATGAAAAACTGTTTTTT,CATSRGSGPNEKLFF
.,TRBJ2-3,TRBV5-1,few,TGCGCCAGCAGCGCCGCCGTGGGGGCCAGGGTAACCGATACGCAGTATTTT,CASSAAVGARVTDTQYF
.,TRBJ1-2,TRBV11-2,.,TGTGCCAGCAGCTCGGGGGCGCGGGGCTACACCTTC,CASSSGARGYTF
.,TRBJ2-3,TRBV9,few,TGTGCCAGCAGCGTAGCCCGAGCGACAGATACGCAGTATTTT,CASSVARATDTQYF
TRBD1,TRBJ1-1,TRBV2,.,TGTGCCAGCAGCCTGGGGACAGGGAAAGCTTTCTTT,CASSLGTGKAFF
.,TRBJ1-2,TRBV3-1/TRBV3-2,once,TGTGCCAGCAGCCAAGATTTCAGGCTAGGATATGGCTACACCTTC,CASSQDFRLGYGYTF
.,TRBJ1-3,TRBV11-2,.,TGTGCCAGCAGCTTGGATGTGGGGCGGCACTCTGGAAACACCATATATTTT,CASSLDVGRHSGNTIYF
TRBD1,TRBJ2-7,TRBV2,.,TGTGCCAGCTACGGGACAGGGGATCCCTACGAGCAGTACTTC,CASYGTGDPYEQYF
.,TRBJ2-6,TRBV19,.,TGTGCCAGTAGTGTCGCGACTGGGGCCAACGTCCTGACTTTC,CASSVATGANVLTF
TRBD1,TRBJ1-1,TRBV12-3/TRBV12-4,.,TGTGCCAGCAGACAGGGGGCAGGCACTGAAGCTTTCTTT,CASRQGAGTEAFF
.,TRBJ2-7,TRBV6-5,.,TGTGCCAGCCGACTACCCGGGAGACCCTACGAGCAGTACTTC,CASRLPGRPYEQYF
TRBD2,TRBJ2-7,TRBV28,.,TGTGCCAGCAGTGCCTCCGGGACTACACCCTACGAGCAGTACTTC,CASSASGTTPYEQYF
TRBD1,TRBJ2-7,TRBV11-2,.,TGTGCCAGCAGCACCGGGACAGGACACGTTTACGAGCAGTACTTC,CASSTGTGHVYEQYF
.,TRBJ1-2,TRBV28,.,TGTGCCAGCAGCGCTCCCCTTTATATAGGAGGGAATAACGACTACACCTTC,CASSAPLYIGGNNDYTF
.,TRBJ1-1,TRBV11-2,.,TGTGCCAGCAGCTTAAATAACCCGAACACTGAAGCTTTCTTT,CASSLNNPNTEAFF
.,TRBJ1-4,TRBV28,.,TGTGCCAGCAGTTTAAAGGGGGGATCAACTAATGAAAAACTGTTTTTT,CASSLKGGSTNEKLFF
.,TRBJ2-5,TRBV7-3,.,TGTGCCAGCAGCCTTGATTCACCCCCAGAGACCCAGTACTTC,CASSLDSPPETQYF
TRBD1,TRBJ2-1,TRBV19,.,TGTGCCAGTAGTAGCAACAGGGGGAGTGAGCAGTTCTTC,CASSSNRGSEQFF
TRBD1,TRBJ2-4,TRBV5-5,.,TGTGCCAGCAGCCCGGACAGGCAGGCCAAAAACATTCAGTACTTC,CASSPDRQAKNIQYF
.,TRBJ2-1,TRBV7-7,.,TGTGCCAGCAGCTTAGGGGACACTAAGTACAATGAGCAGTTCTTC,CASSLGDTKYNEQFF
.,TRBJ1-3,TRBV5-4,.,TGTGCCAGCAGCTTCAACAGGGCTCCAGGAAACACCATATATTTT,CASSFNRAPGNTIYF
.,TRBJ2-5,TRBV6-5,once,TGTGCCAGCCAGAACAACCAAGAGACCCAGTACTTC,CASQNNQETQYF
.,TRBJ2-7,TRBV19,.,TGTGCCAGTAGTATACCTGGGTTGAACTACGAGCAGTACTTC,CASSIPGLNYEQYF
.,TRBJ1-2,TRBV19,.,TGTGCCAGTAGGACAGGTAATCCCAACTATGGCTACACCTTC,CASRTGNPNYGYTF
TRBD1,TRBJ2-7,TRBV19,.,TGTGCCAGTACTCCCACCGGGACAGGGACCTACGAGCAGTACTTC,CASTPTGTGTYEQYF
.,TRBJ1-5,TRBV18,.,TGTGCCAGCTCACCTTCAGTTGCTCATAGCAATCAGCCCCAGCATTTT,CASSPSVAHSNQPQHF
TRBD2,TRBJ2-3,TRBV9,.,TGTGCCAGCAGCACCCGGACTAGCCGGGGCACAGATACGCAGTATTTT,CASSTRTSRGTDTQYF
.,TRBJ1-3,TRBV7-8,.,TGTGCCAGCAGCTTAGCGGTTCGCCACTCTGGAAACACCATATATTTT,CASSLAVRHSGNTIYF
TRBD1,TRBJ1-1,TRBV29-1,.,TGCAGCGTTGAAGGACAGGGAGGCACTGAAGCTTTCTTT,CSVEGQGGTEAFF
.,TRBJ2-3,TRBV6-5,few,TGTGCCAGCAGCGACAGAGTCCGAGATACGCAGTATTTT,CASSDRVRDTQYF
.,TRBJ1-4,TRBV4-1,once,TGCGCCAGCAGCCATCACGGGACAACTAATGAAAAACTGTTTTTT,CASSHHGTTNEKLFF
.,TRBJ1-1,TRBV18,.,TGTGCCAGCTCACCAGACTCCCTGAACACTGAAGCTTTCTTT,CASSPDSLNTEAFF
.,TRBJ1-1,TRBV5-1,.,TGCGCCAGCAGCCCAACCGGGGGCGGGGGTGAAGCTTTCTTT,CASSPTGGGGEAFF